This TCR beta chain emerged from a study of shared clonotypes between healthy human individuals. In the study overall: Used for every donor were three CD4 naive, three CD4 memory, two CD8 naive and one CD8 memory plate.

The CDR3 consists of 12 residues. V lost 6 bases and J lost 8, with 8 bases in between. Germline CDR1 and CDR2: MDHEN and SYDVKM. Healthy HIV-negative adults with no recent acute infections or vaccinations were recruited as donors. Study results and limitations: Naive CD4 clonotypes overlapped across several donors at approximately 4.5%.

Comment on this clone: Antigen unknown.

In the original analysis: ImmunoSEQ output lacked quality scores and full-length reads, limiting matched filtering. Clones were sequenced by immunoSEQ multiplex PCR, and TCRdb holds only the in-frame ones, with some missing. From that table come the V and J calls and clone size; the DNA was used to work out D and trimming. The table includes roughly 2 million clones, roughly 95% detected once. The clonotype originates from a man aged 18 to 30 in good health. Input material: naive CD4+ T cells sorted from blood. The sample's subset: CD45RA+ positively selected. This chain connects TRBV28 to TRBJ1-6; D call uncertain. The DNA for the CDR3 is TGTGCCAGCAGGTCCACGGATTCACCCCTCCACTTT. Its translation: CASRSTDSPLHF.